This T cell receptor beta chain came from a study of control samples from healthy donors and cancer patients (dated by TCRdb to 2018 to 2021). This clone was seen a single time. No antigen is known for it. Base qualities are not provided; no much larger clone lies one nucleotide away. CDR1 MNHNY and CDR2 SVGAGI were looked up in the germline V gene (reference sequence). V sheds 0 bases and J sheds 8 bases, leaving 13 bases between their ends. The CDR3 covers 15 residues, taking in both the cysteine and the phenylalanine. Only CDR3 DNA is held: 45 bases, read in frame from base 1. Library method: the immunoSEQ multiplex PCR assay. As stored in TCRdb, this immuneACCESS dataset retains in-frame rearrangements with V and J assigned. A fraction of the clones does not appear; measured against another copy, unresolved V genes explain less than half of the discrepancy, and the remainder lacks a known reason. This sample has about 180,000 clones in its table, and approximately 94% of those were observed once. Approximately 1.4% of the sample lies in the top ten.

The receptor chain draws on TRBV6-6 and TRBJ2-2; no confident D gene assignment can be made. Sequences were obtained from blood. The receptor was isolated from a man aged 30-40 years in good health. Read as DNA, the sequence is TGTGCCAGCAGTTACTCCTACGTGTCCACGGGGGAGCTGTTTTTT. It codes for CASSYSYVSTGELFF.